This TCR beta chain comes out of a study of T cells after yellow fever vaccination. Study results and limitations: Subsequent booster samples again held most clones from primary vaccination (just under 98% CD4, 85% to 90% CD8).

Germline V CDR1 and CDR2: MGHDK, SYGVNS. The CDR3 length is 15 residues. After removal of 3 bases from V and 0 bases from J, the junction contained 2 bases not matched to a gene. For this clonotype: Antigen specificity is unknown.

TCRdb reprocessed the 5' RACE reads via MiXCR and lists one record per CDR3 protein. The profile shows some 390,000 distinct CDR3 sequences, 18% of them singletons. The sample in question was PBMCs, obtained before the yellow fever booster vaccination. This chain connects TRBV25-1 to TRBJ2-4; 7 bases are a match to TRBD1. The receptor's source is a man aged 18 to 30 who received the YFV17D yellow fever vaccine. The DNA for the CDR3 is TGTGCCAGCAGTGAGACAGGGATAGCCAAAAACATTCAGTACTTC. Protein sequence: CASSETGIAKNIQYF.